These 14 T cell receptor beta chains were sequenced from one sample in a study of molecular identifiers for immune sequencing clone quantification. One entry per CDR3 protein results from TCRdb running MiXCR on the PCR reads. This table holds around 480,000 distinct CDR3 sequences, 25% found once. The sequencing input was naive CD8+ T cells from blood, with Jurkat cell RNA spiked in. Subset indicated: FACS-sorted CD8+CD4-CCR7+CD45RA+ naive T cells. These receptors were obtained from a human donor in good health. Some libraries in this study had Jurkat cell RNA spiked in.

Details on this clonotype: Germline and junction disagree at one end, which may indicate a read error. The rearrangement links TRBV13 to TRBJ1-5; D is unresolved. The length of the CDR3 is 13 residues. Germline lookup yields CDR1 PRHDT and CDR2 FYEKMQ (reference sequence). The CDR3 loop is CTSSLGRNQPQHF. Here the CDR3 DNA reads TGTACCAGCAGCTTGGGTCGCAATCAGCCCCAGCATTTT.

This clonotype was counted a few times. The gene calls are TRBV27 and TRBJ2-7, with 10 bases lining up with TRBD2. CDR3 size: 14 residues. Trimming at V came to 5 bases and at J to 4 bases, leaving 5 bases not matched to a gene. Germline CDR1 is MNHEY and CDR2 is SMNVEV (reference sequence). CDR3 DNA: TGTGCCAGCAGTCCGACTAGCGGGTTTTACGAGCAGTACTTC. Amino acids: CASSPTSGFYEQYF.

The chain has TRBV7-9 and TRBJ2-5; D may correspond to TRBD1 or TRBD2 (5 bases each). The CDR3 has 16 residues. The V and J ends lost 3 bases and 0 bases respectively, with 14 bases between them. CDR1 and CDR2 from the germline V gene are SEHNR and FQNEAQ (reference sequence). The CDR3 is CASSFLTGGHQETQYF. The CDR3 DNA reads TGTGCCAGCAGCTTCCTAACAGGAGGACACCAAGAGACCCAGTACTTC.

This clonotype was counted only a few times. A much larger clonotype is one base distant, so this may be a read error. This chain uses TRBV24-1 with TRBJ2-7; D is unresolved. There are 15 residues in the CDR3. CDR1 is KGHDR and CDR2 is SFDVKD in the germline V gene. V was shortened by 5 bases and J by 7 bases, with 20 bases between the two germline ends. CDR3: CATSAPGPTYNEQYF. In nucleotides, the CDR3 is TGTGCCACCAGTGCCCCCGGTCCCACTTACAATGAGCAGTACTTC.

V usage is TRBV6-2 or TRBV6-3 and J usage is TRBJ2-5; D is perhaps TRBD2 (6 bases). Trimming left V 2 bases short and J 1 base short, with 14 bases between. Germline loops: CDR1 MNHEY, CDR2 SVGEGT. This CDR3 contains 16 residues. This CDR3 reads CASSYEMAGLQETQYF. The CDR3 DNA reads TGTGCCAGCAGTTACGAGATGGCGGGGCTCCAAGAGACCCAGTACTTC.

J is TRBJ1-5 and V is TRBV6-2 or TRBV6-3; D might be TRBD1 (6 bases). Germline loops: CDR1 MNHEY, CDR2 SVGEGT. This CDR3 has 15 residues. Trimming took off 1 base at V and 5 bases at J, with 12 bases between the two ends. The CDR3 spells CASSYFEGGDQPQHF. The CDR3 DNA follows: TGTGCCAGCAGTTACTTTGAGGGGGGCGATCAGCCCCAGCATTTT.

The chain uses TRBV7-9 and TRBJ1-1, with no clear D. Germline V gene lookup returns CDR1 SEHNR and CDR2 FQNEAQ (reference sequence). V lost 5 bases, J lost 6 bases, and 13 bases lay in between. The CDR3 runs 13 residues. The CDR3 DNA reads as TGTGCCAGCAGCCCAGTACCATTATCTGAAGCTTTCTTT. Amino acid sequence: CASSPVPLSEAFF. Combining the CDR3 with reference TRBV7-9 and TRBJ1-1 gives the whole variable domain DTGVSQNPRHKITKRGQNVTFRCDPISEHNRLYWYRQTLGQGPEFLTYFQNEAQLEKSRLLSDRFSAERPKGSFSTLEIQRTEQGDSAMYLCASSPVPLSEAFFGQGTRLTVV.

The J gene is TRBJ1-1, the V gene TRBV14; D not certain. CDR3 size: 16 residues. Trimming cost V 3 bases and J 4 bases, with 18 bases left between them. Germline V gene sequence: CDR1 SGHDN, CDR2 FVKESK. The CDR3 region is CASSHLTIGLGTEAFF. The DNA of the CDR3 is TGTGCCAGCAGCCATCTCACGATAGGGTTGGGCACTGAAGCTTTCTTT.

In this sample, this clonotype turned up a few times. The rearrangement uses TRBV4-3 and TRBJ2-3; a weak D match, TRBD1 (6 bases). Germline-derived CDR1 and CDR2 are LGHNA and YSLEER. This CDR3 has 15 amino acids. Trimming pared 2 bases from V and 3 bases from J, leaving 12 bases between. CDR3 in amino acids: CASSQSQGPTDTQYF. CDR3 nucleotide sequence: TGCGCCAGCAGCCAAAGCCAGGGGCCAACAGATACGCAGTATTTT.

V gene TRBV28 combines with J gene TRBJ2-7, with 8 bases fitting TRBD1. Germline trimming cut 5 bases from V and 9 bases from J; bases unmatched to any gene: 15. From germline, CDR1 is MDHEN and CDR2 SYDVKM. This CDR3 spans 15 amino acids. For the CDR3, the DNA is TGTGCCAGCAGTCTAGGTCCAGGGGGCCCCTACACGCAGTACTTC. As protein: CASSLGPGGPYTQYF.

Many counts were recorded for this clonotype. The chain couples TRBV11-2 to TRBJ2-3, with unresolved D. CDR1 SGHAT and CDR2 FQNNGV come from the germline V gene. Deletions cut 5 bases from V and 2 bases from J, with 11 bases between. CDR3 length: 14 residues. CDR3 in amino acids: CASSPWQLTDTQYF. CDR3 nucleotides: TGTGCCAGCAGCCCCTGGCAGCTCACAGATACGCAGTATTTT.

V gene TRBV9 combines with J gene TRBJ1-2, with unresolved D. Germline V gives CDR1 SGDLS, CDR2 YYNGEE. The germline V and J ends were trimmed by 0 bases and 1 base, with 7 bases remaining between them. This CDR3 is 14 amino acids long. This CDR3 is CASSVGGDNYGYTF. The DNA for the CDR3 is TGTGCCAGCAGCGTAGGAGGAGATAACTATGGCTACACCTTC.

This clonotype was observed a handful of times. V usage is TRBV12-3 or TRBV12-4 and J usage is TRBJ1-1, with D possibly matching TRBD1 (5 bases). This CDR3 comprises 14 residues. Trimming stripped 4 bases from V and 1 base from J, with 10 bases between. CDR3 region: CASSSGLPNTEAFF. The CDR3 nucleotides read TGTGCCAGCAGTTCGGGACTCCCGAACACTGAAGCTTTCTTT.

This clonotype was detected ten times or more. This chain uses TRBV4-1 with TRBJ2-5; D not resolved. Germline CDR1 is MGHRA and CDR2 is YSYEKL. This CDR3 is 15 amino acids long. Trimming shortened V by 0 bases and J by 3 bases, and 11 bases separated the two germline ends. The DNA for the CDR3 is TGCGCCAGCAGCCAAGAAGGGCCTGCGGAAGAGACCCAGTACTTC. Translated, it gives CASSQEGPAEETQYF.